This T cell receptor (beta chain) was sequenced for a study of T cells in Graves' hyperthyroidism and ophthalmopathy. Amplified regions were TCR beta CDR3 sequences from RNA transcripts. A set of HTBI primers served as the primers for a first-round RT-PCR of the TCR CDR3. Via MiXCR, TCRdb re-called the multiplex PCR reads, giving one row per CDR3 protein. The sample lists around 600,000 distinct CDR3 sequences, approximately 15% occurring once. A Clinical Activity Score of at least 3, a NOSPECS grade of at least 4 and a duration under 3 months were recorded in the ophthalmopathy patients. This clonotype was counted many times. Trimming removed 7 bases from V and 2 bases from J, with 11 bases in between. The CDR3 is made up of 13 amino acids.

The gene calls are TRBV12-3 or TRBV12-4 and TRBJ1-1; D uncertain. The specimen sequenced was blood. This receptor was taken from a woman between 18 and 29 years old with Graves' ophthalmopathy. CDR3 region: CASKFGINTEAFF. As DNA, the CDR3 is TGTGCCAGCAAATTCGGGATAAACACTGAAGCTTTCTTT.